A selection of T cell receptor beta chains follows, all from one sample in a study of T-cell reconstitution after alpha-beta-depleted transplantation in children. Each CDR3 protein is one row after TCRdb ran MiXCR on the PCR reads. The sample has roughly 180,000 distinct CDR3 sequences, about 14% seen once. The source material was PBMCs from the stem cell graft donor, sampled from the stem cell graft. The source is a human donor who donated a stem cell graft to a child with acute lymphoblastic leukemia. Both conserved end residues are part of each CDR3. A D gene is named only where the DNA matches it firmly. Expanded clones get a size class; other rows say once, few or many, or leave the size out.

J gene	V gene	D gene	clone size	CDR3 protein	CDR3 DNA
TRBJ2-1	TRBV12-3/TRBV12-4	NA	many	CASIRGYNEQFF	TGTGCCAGCATTAGGGGGTACAATGAGCAGTTCTTC
TRBJ2-5	TRBV20-1	NA	many	CSARDKQNIEETQYF	TGCAGTGCTAGAGATAAGCAGAACATTGAAGAGACCCAGTACTTC
TRBJ2-2	TRBV6-1	NA	many	CASSPRITNTGELFF	TGTGCCAGCAGTCCTCGGATTACGAACACCGGGGAGCTGTTTTTT
TRBJ2-3	TRBV18	TRBD2	NA	CASSLSLAGVTDTQYF	TGTGCCAGCTCACTATCCCTAGCGGGGGTCACAGATACGCAGTATTTT
TRBJ2-3	TRBV12-3/TRBV12-4	TRBD2	many	CASTSRLAESTDTQYF	TGTGCCAGCACCTCAAGACTAGCGGAGAGCACAGATACGCAGTATTTT
TRBJ1-2	TRBV12-3/TRBV12-4	NA	few	CASSPRDYGYTF	TGTGCCAGCAGCCCCCGCGACTATGGCTACACCTTC
TRBJ1-1	TRBV2	TRBD1	many	CASSAVGGGLAFF	TGTGCCAGCAGTGCTGTAGGGGGCGGGTTGGCTTTCTTT
TRBJ2-3	TRBV7-2	TRBD2	few	CASSLDGTSGRTTQYF	TGTGCCAGCAGCTTAGATGGGACTAGCGGGAGGACAACGCAGTATTTT
TRBJ1-5	TRBV4-1	NA	many	CASSRLHGGRGQPQHF	TGCGCCAGCAGCCGCTTACACGGGGGAAGGGGTCAGCCCCAGCATTTT
TRBJ2-1	TRBV5-5	NA	NA	CASSLDLVGPEQFF	TGTGCCAGCAGCTTGGACCTAGTTGGGCCAGAGCAGTTCTTC
TRBJ2-3	TRBV7-9	NA	few	CASSFSFNEDTQYF	TGTGCCAGCAGCTTCAGTTTTAACGAGGATACGCAGTATTTT
TRBJ2-2	TRBV29-1	NA	many	CSVRGAGELFF	TGCAGCGTTAGGGGGGCCGGGGAGCTGTTTTTT
TRBJ2-1	TRBV12-3/TRBV12-4	TRBD2	many	CASSSGGLVVNEQFF	TGTGCCAGCAGTTCCGGAGGACTAGTCGTGAATGAGCAGTTCTTC
TRBJ1-5	TRBV10-3	NA	many	CAITLGHGAGQPQHF	TGTGCCATCACCCTAGGCCACGGGGCAGGCCAGCCCCAGCATTTT
TRBJ1-3	TRBV6-1	NA	few	CASSAVTTSSGNTIYF	TGTGCCAGCAGTGCCGTAACTACAAGCTCTGGAAACACCATATATTTT
TRBJ2-5	TRBV7-6	TRBD1	many	CASSLGIPGRGQTQYF	TGTGCCAGCAGCTTAGGAATACCGGGCAGGGGGCAGACCCAGTACTTC
TRBJ2-4	TRBV6-1	TRBD2	many	CASRIRLAGVNIQYF	TGTGCCAGCAGGATCAGACTAGCGGGAGTGAACATTCAGTACTTC
TRBJ2-3	TRBV7-6	TRBD2	NA	CASSDAGLAGGRLDTQYF	TGTGCCAGCAGCGATGCGGGACTAGCGGGAGGGCGTTTAGATACGCAGTATTTT
TRBJ2-7	TRBV11-2	NA	many	CASSLDSASYEQYF	TGTGCCAGCAGCTTAGATTCAGCTTCCTACGAGCAGTACTTC
TRBJ2-2	TRBV5-1	TRBD2	few	CASSSPGLAVTSGELFF	TGCGCCAGCAGCTCCCCAGGGCTAGCGGTAACATCCGGGGAGCTGTTTTTT
TRBJ2-7	TRBV5-1	TRBD2	NA	CASSLGFGTSGRTPYEQYF	TGCGCCAGCAGCTTGGGGTTCGGGACTAGCGGGAGGACCCCCTACGAGCAGTACTTC
TRBJ2-5	TRBV5-1	TRBD2	many	CASSLGLAGGPRETQYF	TGCGCCAGCAGCCTTGGACTAGCGGGAGGGCCACGGGAGACCCAGTACTTC
TRBJ1-1	TRBV11-2	NA	NA	CASSFGGHTEAFF	TGTGCCAGCAGCTTCGGGGGCCACACTGAAGCTTTCTTT
TRBJ2-1	TRBV5-1	NA	many	CASSDPEELESEQFF	TGCGCCAGCAGTGACCCGGAGGAATTGGAATCTGAGCAGTTCTTC
TRBJ2-7	TRBV5-5	NA	many	CASSFQPGLVNYEQYF	TGTGCCAGCAGCTTCCAACCGGGGCTCGTCAACTACGAGCAGTACTTC
TRBJ1-4	TRBV5-1	NA	many	CASSWGSNEKLFF	TGCGCCAGCAGCTGGGGATCTAATGAAAAACTGTTTTTT
TRBJ1-1	TRBV19	NA	NA	CASSSQWAEAFF	TGTGCCAGTAGTAGTCAGTGGGCTGAAGCTTTCTTT
TRBJ2-5	TRBV28	NA	NA	CASIVQETQYF	TGTGCCAGCATCGTCCAAGAGACCCAGTACTTC
TRBJ2-5	TRBV18	NA	NA	CASSPPMLQETQYF	TGTGCCAGCTCACCACCTATGTTACAAGAGACCCAGTACTTC
TRBJ2-1	TRBV5-1	TRBD2	many	CASTLGLGNEQFF	TGCGCCAGCACCTTGGGACTAGGGAATGAGCAGTTCTTC
TRBJ2-1	TRBV2	NA	many	CASSVLRGEQFF	TGTGCCAGCAGTGTCCTCCGCGGTGAGCAGTTCTTC
TRBJ2-1	TRBV20-1	NA	many	CSAYRGGGDEQFF	TGCAGTGCCTACCGAGGGGGCGGGGATGAGCAGTTCTTC
TRBJ2-3	TRBV7-6	NA	NA	CASSLVTGDTQYF	TGTGCCAGCAGCTTAGTAACAGGGGATACGCAGTATTTT
TRBJ2-7	TRBV29-1	TRBD1	many	CSVEGQGHSYEQYF	TGCAGCGTTGAGGGACAGGGACATTCCTACGAGCAGTACTTC
TRBJ2-1	TRBV10-3	TRBD1	many	CAISRPGTENEQFF	TGTGCCATCAGTAGACCCGGGACAGAGAATGAGCAGTTCTTC
TRBJ2-3	TRBV6-5	NA	many	CASRLGTADTQYF	TGTGCCAGTCGGCTCGGGACGGCCGATACGCAGTATTTT
TRBJ2-6	TRBV5-5	NA	NA	CASSRMDLSGANVLTF	TGTGCCAGCAGCCGGATGGACCTCTCTGGGGCCAACGTCCTGACTTTC
TRBJ2-7	TRBV5-1	TRBD2	many	CASSQGLAGAREQYF	TGCGCCAGCAGCCAAGGACTAGCGGGGGCTAGGGAGCAGTACTTC
TRBJ2-1	TRBV29-1	TRBD2	many	CSVEGLAGGVEQFF	TGCAGCGTTGAGGGACTAGCGGGAGGGGTGGAGCAGTTCTTC
TRBJ2-1	TRBV20-1	NA	many	CSASEAFNEQFF	TGCAGTGCTAGTGAGGCCTTCAATGAGCAGTTCTTC